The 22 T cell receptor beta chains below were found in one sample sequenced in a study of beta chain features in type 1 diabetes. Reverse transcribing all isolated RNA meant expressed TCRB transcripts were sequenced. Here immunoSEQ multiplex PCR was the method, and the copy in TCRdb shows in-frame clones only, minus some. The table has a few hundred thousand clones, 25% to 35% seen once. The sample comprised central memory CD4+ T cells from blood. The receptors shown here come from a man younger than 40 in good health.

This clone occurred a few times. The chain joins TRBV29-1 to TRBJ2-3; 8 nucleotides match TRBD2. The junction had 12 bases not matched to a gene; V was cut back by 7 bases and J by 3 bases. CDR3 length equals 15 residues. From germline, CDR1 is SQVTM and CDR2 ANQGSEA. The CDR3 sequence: CSALGPERGTDTQYF. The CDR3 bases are TGCAGCGCCCTGGGGCCCGAGCGGGGGACAGATACGCAGTATTTT.

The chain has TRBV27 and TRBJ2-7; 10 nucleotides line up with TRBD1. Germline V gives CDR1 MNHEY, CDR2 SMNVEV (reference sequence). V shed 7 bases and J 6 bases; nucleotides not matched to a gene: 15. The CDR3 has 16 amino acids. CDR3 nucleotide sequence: TGTGCCAGCACAAGAGGTATGGGACAGGGGAGCGCCGAGCAGTACTTC. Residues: CASTRGMGQGSAEQYF.

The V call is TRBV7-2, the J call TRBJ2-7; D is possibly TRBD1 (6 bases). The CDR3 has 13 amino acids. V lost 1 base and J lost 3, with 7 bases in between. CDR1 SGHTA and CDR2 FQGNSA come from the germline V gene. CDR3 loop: CASSLEQGYEQYF. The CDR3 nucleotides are TGTGCCAGCAGCTTAGAACAGGGCTACGAGCAGTACTTC.

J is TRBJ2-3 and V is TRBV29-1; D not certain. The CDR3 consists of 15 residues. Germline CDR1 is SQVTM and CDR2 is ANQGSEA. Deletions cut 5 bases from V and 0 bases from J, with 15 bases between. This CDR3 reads CSVSSISASTDTQYF. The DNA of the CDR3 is TGCAGCGTTAGTTCAATTAGTGCTAGCACAGATACGCAGTATTTT.

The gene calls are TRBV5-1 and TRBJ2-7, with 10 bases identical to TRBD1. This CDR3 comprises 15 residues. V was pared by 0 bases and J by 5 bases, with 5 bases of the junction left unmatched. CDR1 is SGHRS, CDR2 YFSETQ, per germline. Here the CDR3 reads CASSLARQGADEQYF. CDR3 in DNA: TGCGCCAGCAGCTTGGCCCGACAGGGGGCCGACGAGCAGTACTTC. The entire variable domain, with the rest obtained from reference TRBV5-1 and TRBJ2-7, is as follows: KAGVTQTPRYLIKTRGQQVTLSCSPISGHRSVSWYQQTPGQGLQFLFEYFSETQRNKGNFPGRFSGRQFSNSRSEMNVSTLELGDSALYLCASSLARQGADEQYFGPGTRLTVT.

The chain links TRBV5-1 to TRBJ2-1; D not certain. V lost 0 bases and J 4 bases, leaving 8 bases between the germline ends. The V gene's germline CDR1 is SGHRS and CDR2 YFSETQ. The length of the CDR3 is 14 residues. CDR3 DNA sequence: TGCGCCAGCAGCTTGGAGAATACTTACAATGAGCAGTTCTTC. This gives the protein CASSLENTYNEQFF. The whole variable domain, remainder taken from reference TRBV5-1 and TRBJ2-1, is KAGVTQTPRYLIKTRGQQVTLSCSPISGHRSVSWYQQTPGQGLQFLFEYFSETQRNKGNFPGRFSGRQFSNSRSEMNVSTLELGDSALYLCASSLENTYNEQFFGPGTRLTVL.

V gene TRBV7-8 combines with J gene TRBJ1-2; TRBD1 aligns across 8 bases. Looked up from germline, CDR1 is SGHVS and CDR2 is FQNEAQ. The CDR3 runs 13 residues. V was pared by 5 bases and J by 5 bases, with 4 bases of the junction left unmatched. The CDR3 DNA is TGTGCCAGCAGCCATGACAGGGGATATGGCTACACCTTC. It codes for CASSHDRGYGYTF.

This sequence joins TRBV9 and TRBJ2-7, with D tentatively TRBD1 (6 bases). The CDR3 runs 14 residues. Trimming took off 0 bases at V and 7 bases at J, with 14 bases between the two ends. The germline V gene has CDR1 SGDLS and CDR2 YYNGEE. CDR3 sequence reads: CASSVAGTTGEQYF. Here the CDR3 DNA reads TGTGCCAGCAGCGTAGCTGGGACAACGGGGGAGCAGTACTTC.

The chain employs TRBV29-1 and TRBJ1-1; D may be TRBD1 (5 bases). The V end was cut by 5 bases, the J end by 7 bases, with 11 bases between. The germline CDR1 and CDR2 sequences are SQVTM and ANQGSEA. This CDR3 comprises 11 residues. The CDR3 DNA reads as TGCAGCGTTTCCCGGGGGGATGAAGCTTTCTTT. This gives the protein CSVSRGDEAFF.

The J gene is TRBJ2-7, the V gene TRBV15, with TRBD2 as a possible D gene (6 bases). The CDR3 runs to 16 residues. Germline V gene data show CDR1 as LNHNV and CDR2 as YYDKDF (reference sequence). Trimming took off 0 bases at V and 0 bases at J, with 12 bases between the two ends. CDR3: CATSRDTGGASYEQYF. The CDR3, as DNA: TGTGCCACCAGCAGAGATACGGGCGGGGCCTCCTACGAGCAGTACTTC. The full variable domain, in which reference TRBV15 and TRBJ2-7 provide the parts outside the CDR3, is DAMVIQNPRYQVTQFGKPVTLSCSQTLNHNVMYWYQQKSSQAPKLLFHYYDKDFNNEADTPDNFQSRRPNTSFCFLDIRSPGLGDTAMYLCATSRDTGGASYEQYFGPGTRLTVT.

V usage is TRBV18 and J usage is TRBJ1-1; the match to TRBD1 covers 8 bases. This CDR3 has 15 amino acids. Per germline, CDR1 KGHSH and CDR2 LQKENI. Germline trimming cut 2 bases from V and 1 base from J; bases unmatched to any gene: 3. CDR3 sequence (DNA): TGTGCCAGCTCACCAACCGGGACAGGGAACACTGAAGCTTTCTTT. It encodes CASSPTGTGNTEAFF.

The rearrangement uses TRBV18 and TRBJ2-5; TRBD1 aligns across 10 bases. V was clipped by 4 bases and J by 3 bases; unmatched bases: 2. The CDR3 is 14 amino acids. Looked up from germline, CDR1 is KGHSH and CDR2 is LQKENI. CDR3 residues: CASSLGQGKETQYF. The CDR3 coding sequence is TGTGCCAGCTCACTGGGACAGGGGAAAGAGACCCAGTACTTC.

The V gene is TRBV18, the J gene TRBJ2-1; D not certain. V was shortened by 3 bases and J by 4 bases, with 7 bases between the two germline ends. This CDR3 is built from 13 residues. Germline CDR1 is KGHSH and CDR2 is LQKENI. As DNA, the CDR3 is TGTGCCAGCTCACCTACTTTTTACAATGAGCAGTTCTTC. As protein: CASSPTFYNEQFF. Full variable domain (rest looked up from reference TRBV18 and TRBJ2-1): NAGVMQNPRHLVRRRGQEARLRCSPMKGHSHVYWYRQLPEEGLKFMVYLQKENIIDESGMPKERFSAEFPKEGPSILRIQQVVRGDSAAYFCASSPTFYNEQFFGPGTRLTVL.

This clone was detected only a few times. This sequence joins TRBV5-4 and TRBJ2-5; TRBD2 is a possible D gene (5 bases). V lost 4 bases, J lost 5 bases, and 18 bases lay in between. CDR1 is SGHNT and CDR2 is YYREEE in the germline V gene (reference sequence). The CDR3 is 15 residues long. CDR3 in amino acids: CASSLKASLRETQYF. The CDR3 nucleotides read TGTGCCAGCAGCCTGAAGGCTAGCCTTCGGGAGACCCAGTACTTC.

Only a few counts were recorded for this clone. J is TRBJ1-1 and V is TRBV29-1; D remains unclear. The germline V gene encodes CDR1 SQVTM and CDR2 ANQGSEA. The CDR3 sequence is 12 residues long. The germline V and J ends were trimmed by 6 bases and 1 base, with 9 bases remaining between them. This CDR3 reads CSVQVKNTEAFF. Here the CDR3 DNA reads TGCAGCGTCCAGGTGAAGAACACTGAAGCTTTCTTT.

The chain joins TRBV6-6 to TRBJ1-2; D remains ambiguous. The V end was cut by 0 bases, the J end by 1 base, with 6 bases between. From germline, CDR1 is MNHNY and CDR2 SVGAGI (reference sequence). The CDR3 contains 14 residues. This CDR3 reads CASSYSWDNYGYTF. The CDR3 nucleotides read TGTGCCAGCAGTTACTCGTGGGATAACTATGGCTACACCTTC.

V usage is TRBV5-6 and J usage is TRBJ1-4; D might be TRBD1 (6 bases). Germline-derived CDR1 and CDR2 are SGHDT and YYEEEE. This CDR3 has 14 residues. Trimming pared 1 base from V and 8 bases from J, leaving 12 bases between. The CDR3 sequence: CASSLYREEEKLFF. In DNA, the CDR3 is TGTGCCAGCAGCTTGTACAGGGAGGAAGAAAAACTGTTTTTT.

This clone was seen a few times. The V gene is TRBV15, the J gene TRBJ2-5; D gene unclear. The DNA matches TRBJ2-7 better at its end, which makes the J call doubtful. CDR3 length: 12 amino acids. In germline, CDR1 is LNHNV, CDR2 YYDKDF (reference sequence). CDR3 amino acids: CATSRGVYEQYF. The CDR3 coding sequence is TGTGCCACCAGCAGAGGGGTCTACGAGCAGTACTTC.

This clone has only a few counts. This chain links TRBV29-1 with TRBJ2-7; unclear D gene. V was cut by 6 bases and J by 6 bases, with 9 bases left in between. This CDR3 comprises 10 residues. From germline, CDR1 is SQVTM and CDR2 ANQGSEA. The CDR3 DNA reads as TGCAGCGTCCACAGTGGCGAGCAGTACTTC. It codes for CSVHSGEQYF.

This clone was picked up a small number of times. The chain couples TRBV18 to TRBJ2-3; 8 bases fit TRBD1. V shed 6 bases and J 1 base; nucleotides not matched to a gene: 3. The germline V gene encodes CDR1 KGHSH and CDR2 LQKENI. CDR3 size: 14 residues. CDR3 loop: CASSATGGTDTQYF. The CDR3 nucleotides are TGTGCCAGCTCGGCGACAGGGGGCACAGATACGCAGTATTTT. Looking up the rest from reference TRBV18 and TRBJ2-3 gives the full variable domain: NAGVMQNPRHLVRRRGQEARLRCSPMKGHSHVYWYRQLPEEGLKFMVYLQKENIIDESGMPKERFSAEFPKEGPSILRIQQVVRGDSAAYFCASSATGGTDTQYFGPGTRLTVL.

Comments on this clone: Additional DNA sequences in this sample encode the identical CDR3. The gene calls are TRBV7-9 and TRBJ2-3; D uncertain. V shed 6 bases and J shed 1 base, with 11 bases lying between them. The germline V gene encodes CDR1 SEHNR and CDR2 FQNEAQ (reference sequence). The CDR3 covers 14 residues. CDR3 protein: CASSLDRGTDTQYF. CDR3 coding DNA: TGTGCCAGCAGTCTCGACCGGGGCACAGATACGCAGTATTTT.

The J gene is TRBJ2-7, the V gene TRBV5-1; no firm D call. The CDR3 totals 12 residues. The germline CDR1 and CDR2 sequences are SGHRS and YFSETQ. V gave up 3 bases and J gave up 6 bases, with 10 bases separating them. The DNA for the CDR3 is TGCGCCAGCAGCTCAATGGTATCCGAGCAGTACTTC. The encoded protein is CASSSMVSEQYF.